These 32 T cell receptor beta chains were all obtained from the same sample, sequenced in a study of response to subunit inactivated influenza vaccine. In TCRdb, the RT-PCR reads were re-called with MiXCR into one record per CDR3 protein. The repertoire holds roughly 500,000 distinct CDR3 sequences, with approximately 15% as singletons. Specimen: CD4+ T cells sorted from PBMCs, collected around 25 months after vaccination. These receptor sequences come from a man between 45 and 75 years old who received an inactivated influenza vaccine.

This clonotype has just a few counts. The chain joins TRBV20-1 to TRBJ2-3, with D maybe TRBD2 (6 bases). Germline loops: CDR1 DFQATT, CDR2 SNEGSKA (reference sequence). CDR3 size: 14 residues. Trimming stripped 2 bases from V and 4 bases from J, with 13 bases between. CDR3 in amino acids: CSARHPTSSDTQYF. The CDR3 DNA sequence: TGCAGTGCTAGACACCCGACTAGTTCAGATACGCAGTATTTT.

The rearrangement joins TRBV5-6 to TRBJ2-3; D is tentatively TRBD1 or TRBD2 (5 bases each). CDR3 length equals 15 residues. V dropped 0 bases and J dropped 6 bases, with 14 bases sitting between them. Germline values: CDR1 SGHDT, CDR2 YYEEEE. CDR3 nucleotides: TGTGCCAGCAGCTTGGGTCCGGGGCCTGGGGATACGCAGTATTTT. As protein: CASSLGPGPGDTQYF.

This chain connects TRBV7-2 to TRBJ2-7; D perhaps matches TRBD1 (6 bases). Germline CDR1 and CDR2: SGHTA and FQGNSA. V lost 1 base, J lost 3 bases, and 10 bases lay in between. The CDR3 has 14 residues. DNA of the CDR3: TGTGCCAGCAGCTTAGGGACAGAATACTACGAGCAGTACTTC. It encodes CASSLGTEYYEQYF.

V is TRBV6-2 or TRBV6-3 and J is TRBJ1-1, with D maybe TRBD1 (6 bases). CDR1 and CDR2 from the germline V gene are MNHEY and SVGEGT. V was clipped by 0 bases and J by 6 bases, with 14 bases between them. The CDR3 length is 15 residues. The CDR3 protein is CASSYSAGARPEAFF. CDR3 coding DNA: TGTGCCAGCAGTTACTCGGCAGGGGCTAGACCTGAAGCTTTCTTT.

There are a few counts of this clonotype. The chain combines TRBV5-4 with TRBJ2-7; tentative D call: TRBD2 (6 bases). CDR1 SGHNT and CDR2 YYREEE come from the germline V gene (reference sequence). Trimming cost V 0 bases and J 4 bases, with 14 bases left between them. The CDR3 loop spans 15 amino acids. CDR3 coding DNA: TGTGCCAGCAGCTTGGGGGACGGGGGAAGTTACGAGCAGTACTTC. Its translation: CASSLGDGGSYEQYF.

This clonotype was counted between two and nine times. V usage is TRBV15 and J usage is TRBJ1-6, with D hard to call. The CDR3 runs to 14 residues. CDR1 is LNHNV, CDR2 YYDKDF, per germline (reference sequence). V was trimmed by 6 bases and J by 6 bases, leaving 12 bases between them. This chain's CDR3 is CATSGQAGNSPLHF. Written as DNA, the CDR3 is TGTGCCACCAGTGGGCAGGCTGGTAATTCACCCCTCCACTTT.

This clonotype occurred a few times. The chain employs TRBV5-1 and TRBJ2-1; D remains unclear. CDR1 and CDR2 from the germline V gene are SGHRS and YFSETQ. Trimming took 2 bases from V and 15 from J, leaving 15 bases between them. The CDR3 is made up of 12 amino acids. In nucleotides, the CDR3 is TGCGCCAGCAGCTTACCGGACCTAAGGCTGTTCTTC. It codes for CASSLPDLRLFF.

This chain joins TRBV18 and TRBJ2-1; TRBD2 aligns across 9 bases. The CDR3 contains 14 residues. Germline values: CDR1 KGHSH, CDR2 LQKENI. The V segment lost 3 bases and the J segment 3 bases; nucleotides outside the gene matches: 0. The CDR3 loop reads CASSPSGGYNEQFF. Here the CDR3 DNA reads TGTGCCAGCTCACCTAGCGGGGGCTACAATGAGCAGTTCTTC.

The chain couples TRBV29-1 to TRBJ2-3; TRBD2 aligns across 8 bases. Per germline, CDR1 SQVTM and CDR2 ANQGSEA. The CDR3 spans 16 residues. J lost 3 bases, V lost 6 bases, and 14 bases had no gene match. The CDR3 nucleotides are TGCAGCGTGATCTTCGCCGGACTAGCAAATACAGATACGCAGTATTTT. This sequence encodes CSVIFAGLANTDTQYF.

This sequence joins TRBV6-2 or TRBV6-3 and TRBJ1-2; 7 bases map to TRBD1. The CDR3 has 17 amino acids. Germline CDR1 is MNHEY and CDR2 is SVGEGT. V lost 6 bases to trimming and J lost 4 bases; unmatched junction nucleotides: 17. The CDR3 here is CASSQRPGQSPFYGYTF. The CDR3 DNA reads as TGTGCCAGCAGCCAAAGACCGGGACAGAGTCCCTTCTATGGCTACACCTTC.

The chain employs TRBV7-3 and TRBJ2-1; tentatively, D is TRBD2 (6 bases). The germline V gene encodes CDR1 SGHTA and CDR2 FQGTGA. V lost 4 bases, J lost 4 bases, and 14 bases lay in between. CDR3 length: 15 amino acids. CDR3 bases: TGTGCCAGCAGCTCCCTCCCGGGAGATTACAATGAGCAGTTCTTC. It yields the protein CASSSLPGDYNEQFF.

This clonotype was counted only a few times. The CDR3 DNA reads as TGTGCCAGCAGCAGATCCCTTAACTATGGCTACACCTTC. Residues: CASSRSLNYGYTF. The V call is TRBV6-1, the J call TRBJ1-2, with D unclear. Germline V gene sequence: CDR1 MNHNS, CDR2 SASEGT. The CDR3 totals 13 residues. Between the trimmed V and J ends, which lost 6 bases and 1 base, there was a span of 9 bases.

J is TRBJ2-1 and V is TRBV4-2; 9 bases are shared with TRBD2. The CDR3 spans 18 residues. Unmatched junction bases numbered 13, after V lost 0 bases and J lost 7 bases. Germline V gene lookup returns CDR1 LGHNA and CDR2 YNFKEQ. The CDR3 nucleotides read TGTGCCAGCAGCCAAGATTCCGCGGGAGGGCCTAGTATGAATGAGCAGTTCTTC. Encoded protein: CASSQDSAGGPSMNEQFF.

This clonotype was detected ten times or more. The V call is TRBV10-3, the J call TRBJ1-5, with 12 nucleotides matching TRBD1. V lost 5 bases and J lost 4; bases outside the gene matches: 9. Germline V gene sequence: CDR1 ENHRY, CDR2 SYGVKD. The CDR3 contains 17 residues. The DNA for the CDR3 is TGTGCCATCAGTCTGGGGACAGGGGGCGAGGGAAATCAGCCCCAGCATTTT. Amino acids: CAISLGTGGEGNQPQHF.

V usage is TRBV7-9 and J usage is TRBJ2-1, with a possible D match to TRBD1 (5 bases). The germline gives CDR1 SEHNR, CDR2 FQNEAQ (reference sequence). The CDR3 is 17 residues long. V shed 2 bases and J shed 0 bases, with 14 bases lying between them. The CDR3 nucleotides are TGTGCCAGCAGCTTATCGCTAGGGGATCGCTCCTACAATGAGCAGTTCTTC. Translated: CASSLSLGDRSYNEQFF. Based on the CDR3 plus reference TRBV7-9 and TRBJ2-1, the full variable domain is DTGVSQNPRHKITKRGQNVTFRCDPISEHNRLYWYRQTLGQGPEFLTYFQNEAQLEKSRLLSDRFSAERPKGSFSTLEIQRTEQGDSAMYLCASSLSLGDRSYNEQFFGPGTRLTVL.

This clonotype appeared a few times. This chain links TRBV7-2 with TRBJ2-3; no reliable D call. Per germline, CDR1 SGHTA and CDR2 FQGNSA. This CDR3 spans 14 amino acids. Trimming cost V 0 bases and J 8 bases, with 12 bases left between them. This chain's CDR3 is CASSLAFSASTQYF. CDR3 coding DNA: TGTGCCAGCAGCTTAGCCTTCTCGGCCTCTACGCAGTATTTT.

The V call is TRBV6-2 or TRBV6-3, the J call TRBJ1-5; tentative D call: TRBD1 (5 bases). V was pared by 8 bases and J by 9 bases, with 11 bases between. Germline CDR1 reads MNHEY; CDR2 reads SVGEGT. The CDR3 is 11 amino acids. The CDR3 DNA reads as TGTGCCAGCGGGGGTGTACGGCCCCAGCATTTT. As protein: CASGGVRPQHF.

V gene TRBV21-1 combines with J gene TRBJ2-7; the table's TRBD1 call for D was not verified on the DNA. TRBV21-1 is reported as a pseudogene. The CDR3 is 16 residues long. CDR3 protein: CASSIPGTGNSYEQYF. CDR3 bases: TGTGCCAGCAGCATACCCGGGACAGGGAATTCCTACGAGCAGTACTTC.

The chain is built from TRBV9 and TRBJ2-3; tentatively, D is TRBD1 or TRBD2 (5 bases each). The CDR3 is 12 amino acids. Trimming took 3 bases from V and 15 from J, leaving 17 bases between them. Germline lookup yields CDR1 SGDLS and CDR2 YYNGEE. The CDR3 protein is CASSADGTGLYF. DNA of the CDR3: TGTGCCAGCAGCGCGGATGGGACGGGGCTTTATTTT.

The chain is built from TRBV18 and TRBJ2-1; D is ambiguous. With 3 bases removed from V and 5 bases from J, the gap between germline ends came to 8 bases. CDR1 and CDR2 (germline): KGHSH, LQKENI. The CDR3 has 13 residues. DNA for the CDR3: TGTGCCAGCTCACCGGGCCAGGACAATGAGCAGTTCTTC. Translating gives CASSPGQDNEQFF.

The gene calls are TRBV20-1 and TRBJ1-1; TRBD1 might be the D (5 bases). In germline, CDR1 is DFQATT, CDR2 SNEGSKA (reference sequence). This CDR3 contains 18 residues. Trimming left V 2 bases short and J 0 bases short, with 22 bases between. CDR3 amino acids: CSARFSQTGDWMNTEAFF. The CDR3 bases are TGCAGTGCTAGATTCTCCCAGACGGGGGATTGGATGAACACTGAAGCTTTCTTT.

The chain uses TRBV5-1 and TRBJ2-1; D gene unclear. The length of the CDR3 is 14 residues. V lost 3 bases and J 6 bases, leaving 13 bases between the germline ends. Looked up from germline, CDR1 is SGHRS and CDR2 is YFSETQ. In DNA, the CDR3 is TGCGCCAGCAGCTCACCGGGCGTTAGCAATGAGCAGTTCTTC. It codes for CASSSPGVSNEQFF.

The chain has TRBV5-1 and TRBJ1-6; 7 nucleotides match TRBD1. The CDR3 extends over 19 amino acids. Trimming at V came to 0 bases and at J to 7 bases, leaving 16 bases not matched to a gene. Germline CDR1 is SGHRS and CDR2 is YFSETQ. CDR3 bases: TGCGCCAGCAGCTTGGCCCGTCTGCAGGGGGGCCGTGGCAATTCACCCCTCCACTTT. It encodes CASSLARLQGGRGNSPLHF.

The chain couples TRBV7-9 to TRBJ2-1; 7 nucleotides agree with TRBD2. Trimming took 1 base from V and 7 from J; bases not matched to a gene: 4. This CDR3 region has 14 residues. The germline V gene encodes CDR1 SEHNR and CDR2 FQNEAQ (reference sequence). CDR3: CASSLVGGRNEQFF. CDR3 in DNA: TGTGCCAGCAGCTTAGTGGGGGGGAGGAATGAGCAGTTCTTC.

This clonotype has at least ten counts. The rearrangement links TRBV7-8 to TRBJ2-3; 7 bases are shared with TRBD1. V lost 3 bases, J lost 4 bases, and 7 bases stayed unmatched. Germline CDR1 reads SGHVS; CDR2 reads FQNEAQ. The CDR3 spans 15 residues. The CDR3 DNA is TGTGCCAGCAGCTTCGACAGGGTTGGGGCAGATACGCAGTATTTT. This translates into CASSFDRVGADTQYF.

This clonotype was seen repeatedly, ten times or more. The chain couples TRBV12-3 or TRBV12-4 to TRBJ2-1, with D possibly being TRBD2 (5 bases). V lost 6 bases to trimming and J lost 2 bases, with 20 bases between them. This CDR3 has 17 amino acids. Written as DNA, the CDR3 is TGTGCCAGCAGCCCTGGCACTAGACGGGGTACCTACAATGAGCAGTTCTTC. Amino acid sequence: CASSPGTRRGTYNEQFF.

This clonotype has more than one count but fewer than ten. The CDR3 nucleotides read TGTGCCAGCAGTTACCCCCCTGGACTAGCGGCTAGCACAGATACGCAGTATTTT. This encodes CASSYPPGLAASTDTQYF. The rearrangement uses TRBV11-1 and TRBJ2-3; 10 bases are shared with TRBD2. Germline V gives CDR1 SGHAT, CDR2 FQDESV (reference sequence). CDR3 size: 18 residues. V dropped 6 bases and J dropped 0; count of bases not matched to a gene: 12.

The CDR3 reads CSVLGQGALGANVLTF. Here the CDR3 DNA reads TGCAGCGTTCTCGGACAGGGGGCGCTTGGGGCCAACGTCCTGACTTTC. V is TRBV29-1 and J is TRBJ2-6; 11 nucleotides match TRBD1. Germline V lookup: CDR1 SQVTM, CDR2 ANQGSEA. The V gene end was trimmed by 5 bases and the J gene end by 3 bases; junction bases not matched to a gene: 6. This CDR3 is 16 amino acids long. Full variable domain (outside the CDR3, taken from reference TRBV29-1 and TRBJ2-6): SAVISQKPSRDICQRGTSLTIQCQVDSQVTMMFWYRQQPGQSLTLIATANQGSEATYESGFVIDKFPISRPNLTFSTLTVSNMSPEDSSIYLCSVLGQGALGANVLTFGAGSRLTVL.

The gene calls are TRBV4-1 and TRBJ2-5, with D uncertain. Germline assignment: CDR1 MGHRA and CDR2 YSYEKL. V shed 8 bases and J shed 2 bases, with 12 bases lying between them. This CDR3 contains 13 residues. In DNA form, the CDR3 reads TGCGCCAGCGGCCGAGGCGCTCAAGAGACCCAGTACTTC. Protein product: CASGRGAQETQYF.

V gene TRBV7-8 combines with J gene TRBJ2-3; 8 nucleotides agree with TRBD1. The CDR3 is 17 amino acids. With V trimmed by 5 bases and J by 2 bases, 12 bases remained unmatched. Germline loops: CDR1 SGHVS, CDR2 FQNEAQ. CDR3 residues: CASSPGQGTRVTDTQYF. CDR3 coding DNA: TGTGCCAGCAGCCCTGGACAGGGAACAAGGGTCACAGATACGCAGTATTTT.

With regard to this clonotype: A read error may account for a junction end that differs from germline. The chain recombines TRBV5-1 with TRBJ2-3; D call uncertain. The germline gives CDR1 SGHRS, CDR2 YFSETQ. The CDR3 contains 14 residues. In DNA, the CDR3 is TGCGCCAGCAGGAGACTCTTAACCACAGACACGCAGTATTTT. Amino acid sequence: CASRRLLTTDTQYF.

The chain carries TRBV20-1 and TRBJ2-1, with TRBD2 matching 13 bases. There are 16 residues in the CDR3. Germline V gene data show CDR1 as DFQATT and CDR2 as SNEGSKA (reference sequence). The J segment lost 7 bases and the V segment lost 2 bases, leaving 8 bases of the junction unmatched. CDR3 in DNA: TGCAGTGCTAGACACCCCGGACTAGCGGGGGCAAATGAGCAGTTCTTC. It translates to CSARHPGLAGANEQFF.